These 31 T cell receptor beta chains came from one sample sequenced in a study of T cells in women clearing cervical HPV infection. Data came from immunoSEQ multiplex PCR; TCRdb stores just in-frame clones and leaves some out. This repertoire includes tens of thousands of clones. The sequencing sample was made of blood buffy coat. All receptors derive from a woman between 18 and 69 years old with a cervical HPV16 infection that either progressed to CIN3+ or cleared (not recorded which).

About this clone: The read ends 3 residues shy of where the CDR3 ends; the end is completed using the germline J gene. V usage is TRBV18 and J usage is TRBJ2-3; D possibly corresponds to TRBD2 (6 bases). This CDR3 contains 15 residues. Germline CDR1 is KGHSH and CDR2 is LQKENI. The germline V and J ends were trimmed by 0 bases and 2 bases, with 9 bases remaining between them. This CDR3 reads CASSPPEGSTDTQYF. Incomplete CDR3 DNA: TGTGCCAGCTCACCACCGGAGGGGTCCACAGATACG.

Turning to this clone: The read is 3 residues too short to cover the CDR3 end, so that end is filled in from the germline J gene. The genes are TRBV2 and TRBJ2-5, with 9 nucleotides matching TRBD1. The germline V gene encodes CDR1 SNHLY and CDR2 FYNNEI. The V and J ends lost 5 bases and 7 bases, in that order; junction bases with no gene match: 2. This CDR3 has 12 amino acids. The CDR3 loop is CASSSQGATQYF. The CDR3 DNA, read in part, is TGTGCCAGCAGTTCACAGGGGGCGACC.

Concerning this clone: Sequencing ends 3 residues short of the CDR3 end; the germline J gene provides the rest. The chain uses TRBV2 and TRBJ1-1; 10 nucleotides match TRBD1. V dropped 6 bases and J dropped 5; count of bases not matched to a gene: 6. Germline lookup yields CDR1 SNHLY and CDR2 FYNNEI. The length of the CDR3 is 14 residues. The CDR3 loop is CASRVGTGATEAFF. Partial CDR3 DNA: TGTGCCAGCAGAGTCGGGACAGGGGCTACTGAA.

The DNA read from the CDR3 is TGTGCCAGCAGTTTACTAGCGGGTGAG. Translated: CASSLLAGE. The entire CDR3 reads CASSLLAGEQFF. This chain connects TRBV2 to TRBJ2-1, with 9 positions matching TRBD2. The sequence runs out 3 residues before the end of the CDR3; the remainder is reconstructed from the germline J gene. The CDR3 has 12 residues. The J segment lost 9 bases and the V segment lost 5 bases, leaving 2 bases of the junction unmatched. Per germline, CDR1 SNHLY and CDR2 FYNNEI.

A remark on this clone: The read terminates 3 residues before the CDR3 end, so the remaining end is supplied by the germline J gene. V and J are TRBV6-4 and TRBJ2-1, with a weak D call TRBD1 (5 bases). This CDR3 region has 15 residues. Germline assignment: CDR1 MRHNA and CDR2 SNTAGT. Between the trimmed V and J ends, which lost 0 bases and 7 bases, there was a span of 13 bases. Incomplete CDR3 DNA: TGTGCCAGCAGTGACTCTCCAGGGATGGAAAATGAG. This translates into CASSDSPGMENE. The full-length CDR3 reads as CASSDSPGMENEQFF.

The CDR3 bases that were read are TGCGCCAGCAGCCTACCGGGGGGCGCGGATGAA. Translation gives CASSLPGGADE. The entire CDR3 protein reads CASSLPGGADEAFF. The J gene is TRBJ1-1, the V gene TRBV5-1, with D perhaps matching TRBD1 (6 bases). From the germline J gene comes the end of the CDR3, since the read stops 3 residues before it. The CDR3 is 14 amino acids. Germline V lookup: CDR1 SGHRS, CDR2 YFSETQ. Trimming pared 4 bases from V and 7 bases from J, leaving 17 bases between. Combining the CDR3 with reference TRBV5-1 and TRBJ1-1 gives the whole variable domain KAGVTQTPRYLIKTRGQQVTLSCSPISGHRSVSWYQQTPGQGLQFLFEYFSETQRNKGNFPGRFSGRQFSNSRSEMNVSTLELGDSALYLCASSLPGGADEAFFGQGTRLTVV.

Comment on this clone: The CDR3 end is not reached by the read, which stops 3 residues before it; the germline J gene fills it in. V usage is TRBV19 and J usage is TRBJ1-1; possibly TRBD1 for D (5 bases). V was trimmed by 7 bases and J by 3 bases, leaving 12 bases between them. Germline V gene data show CDR1 as LNHDA and CDR2 as SQIVND (reference sequence). The CDR3 totals 13 residues. The sequenced CDR3 bases are TGTGCCAGTACTACAGGACGTGACACTGAA. Its protein product is CASTTGRDTE. The full CDR3 sequence reads CASTTGRDTEAFF.

Note on this clone: The read ends 3 residues early relative to the CDR3; the germline J gene fills the gap. The genes are TRBV7-3 and TRBJ2-4, with D possibly being TRBD1 (5 bases). V was trimmed by 5 bases and J by 0 bases, leaving 11 bases between them. This CDR3 has 15 residues. Looked up from germline, CDR1 is SGHTA and CDR2 is FQGTGA. The sequenced part of the CDR3 DNA is TGTGCCAGCAGCCCACAGCAGGGAGCCAAAAACATT. It specifies CASSPQQGAKNI. In full, the CDR3 reads CASSPQQGAKNIQYF.

Turning to this clone: The read terminates 3 residues ahead of where the CDR3 ends, so the germline J gene completes it. The V and J genes are TRBV2 and TRBJ1-2; 7 positions agree with TRBD1. In germline, CDR1 is SNHLY, CDR2 FYNNEI. Trimming at V came to 8 bases and at J to 5 bases, leaving 5 bases not matched to a gene. The CDR3 spans 12 residues. The chain's CDR3 is CASRDRYYGYTF. Partial CDR3 DNA: TGTGCCAGCCGGGACAGATATTATGGC.

Comments on this clone: The CDR3 end lies 3 residues beyond the end of the read and is filled in from the germline J gene. V is TRBV12-3 or TRBV12-4 and J is TRBJ1-5; 8 nucleotides agree with TRBD1. Losses at the gene ends were 5 bases for V and 3 bases for J; bases not matched to a gene: 6. This CDR3 region has 15 residues. The CDR3 is CASSPRTGSNQPQHF. The DNA read from the CDR3 is TGTGCCAGCAGTCCCCGGACAGGGTCCAATCAGCCC.

Notes on this clone: Read data end 3 residues before the CDR3 end; the end is taken from the germline J gene. The rearrangement links TRBV7-9 to TRBJ2-3; no clear D gene. V was clipped by 1 base and J by 4 bases, with 9 bases between them. Germline V lookup: CDR1 SEHNR, CDR2 FQNEAQ (reference sequence). The CDR3 runs to 14 residues. CDR3 bases read: TGTGCCAGCAGCTTAGAAAGGTCCTCAGATACG. Its translation: CASSLERSSDT. In full, the CDR3 reads CASSLERSSDTQYF.

To note about this clone: The read ends 3 residues early relative to the CDR3; the germline J gene fills the gap. The genes are TRBV28 and TRBJ2-5, with 12 nucleotides matching TRBD2. Germline V gene data show CDR1 as MDHEN and CDR2 as SYDVKM. After removal of 6 bases from V and 4 bases from J, the junction contained 6 bases not matched to a gene. The CDR3 has 15 amino acids. The sequenced part of the CDR3 DNA is TGTGCCAGCAGCTCACTAGCGGGGGGAGGAGAGACC. Protein: CASSSLAGGGET. The full CDR3 reads CASSSLAGGGETQYF.

The CDR3 bases that were read are TGCAGTGCTAGGGAACAGGGGGACCAGCCC. This sequence encodes CSAREQGDQP. The full CDR3 reads CSAREQGDQPQHF. V and J are TRBV20-1 and TRBJ1-5; TRBD1 matches 8 bases. Coverage ceases 3 residues before the CDR3 finishes, and the germline J gene fills in the end. The CDR3 runs 13 residues. The V gene's germline CDR1 is DFQATT and CDR2 SNEGSKA (reference sequence). V was clipped by 3 bases and J by 7 bases; unmatched bases: 5.

Concerning this clone itself: The read terminates 3 residues ahead of where the CDR3 ends, so the germline J gene completes it. The J gene is TRBJ2-1, the V gene TRBV29-1, with TRBD2 identical over 12 bases. V shed 7 bases and J 6 bases; nucleotides not matched to a gene: 4. Looked up from germline, CDR1 is SQVTM and CDR2 is ANQGSEA. The CDR3 is made up of 13 amino acids. This CDR3 reads CSALAGGPNEQFF. The sequenced CDR3 bases are TGCAGCGCACTAGCGGGGGGTCCCAATGAG.

Comment on this clone: The CDR3 end falls 3 residues outside the read, so it is completed with the germline J gene. The chain is built from TRBV5-4 and TRBJ2-5; D may be TRBD2 (7 bases). Trimming stripped 3 bases from V and 6 bases from J, with 15 bases between. Germline CDR1 reads SGHNT; CDR2 reads YYREEE (reference sequence). This CDR3 contains 14 residues. The CDR3 DNA, read in part, is TGTGCCAGCAGCTGGGGGGGCGTCGGGAAGACC. It translates to CASSWGGVGKT. The full CDR3 protein reads CASSWGGVGKTQYF.

A note on this clone: Read data end 3 residues before the CDR3 end; the end is taken from the germline J gene. The V gene is TRBV13, the J gene TRBJ1-2; D possibly corresponds to TRBD1 (6 bases). The V and J ends lost 5 bases and 3 bases respectively, with 13 bases between them. The CDR3 loop spans 14 amino acids. Germline values: CDR1 PRHDT, CDR2 FYEKMQ (reference sequence). The CDR3 reads CASSPTRGDYGYTF. Incomplete CDR3 DNA: TGTGCCAGCAGCCCCACCAGGGGCGACTATGGC. Together with reference TRBV13 and TRBJ1-2, the CDR3 gives the full variable domain: AAGVIQSPRHLIKEKRETATLKCYPIPRHDTVYWYQQGPGQDPQFLISFYEKMQSDKGSIPDRFSAQQFSDYHSELNMSSLELGDSALYFCASSPTRGDYGYTFGSGTRLTVV.

On this clone itself: The read ends 3 residues before the CDR3 terminus; that terminus is restored from the germline J gene. The chain is built from TRBV4-1 and TRBJ1-2; 7 positions agree with TRBD1. This CDR3 region has 14 residues. Germline V gives CDR1 MGHRA, CDR2 YSYEKL. The junction had 7 bases not matched to a gene; V was cut back by 3 bases and J by 6 bases. The CDR3 protein is CASSHPGQVDGYTF. CDR3 bases read: TGCGCCAGCAGCCACCCCGGACAGGTGGATGGC.

A remark on this clone: The missing CDR3 end, 3 residues past where the read stops, is filled in from the germline J gene. The gene calls are TRBV11-2 and TRBJ2-5, with 11 bases matching TRBD2. The germline V gene encodes CDR1 SGHAT and CDR2 FQNNGV. After removal of 5 bases from V and 4 bases from J, the junction contained 6 bases not matched to a gene. CDR3 size: 15 residues. CDR3 loop: CASSRSGGAVETQYF. The DNA read from the CDR3 is TGTGCCAGCAGCCGTAGCGGGGGGGCCGTAGAGACC.

As for this clone: The CDR3 end falls 3 residues outside the read, so it is completed with the germline J gene. The chain employs TRBV3-1 (or the pseudogene TRBV3-2) and TRBJ1-4, with D tentatively TRBD1 (6 bases). V was shortened by 4 bases and J by 8 bases, with 11 bases between the two germline ends. Per germline, CDR1 LGHDT and CDR2 YNNKEL (reference sequence). There are 13 residues in the CDR3. CDR3 residues: CASSRQVREKLFF. The CDR3 bases that were read are TGTGCCAGCAGCCGACAGGTCCGGGAAAAA.

Worth noting for this clone: The CDR3 extends 3 residues past the end of the read, so its final part is completed from the germline J gene. The rearrangement links TRBV29-1 to TRBJ2-1, with TRBD1 matching over 7 bases. Germline loops: CDR1 SQVTM, CDR2 ANQGSEA. CDR3 length equals 11 residues. After removal of 6 bases from V and 6 bases from J, the junction contained 2 bases not matched to a gene. CDR3 loop: CSVHRGNEQFF. Incomplete CDR3 DNA: TGCAGCGTCCACAGGGGCAATGAG.

With regard to this clone: The read gets to within 3 residues of the CDR3 end, and the germline J gene fills in the rest. The chain uses TRBV4-2 and TRBJ2-7; 8 bases map to TRBD2. The germline V gene encodes CDR1 LGHNA and CDR2 YNFKEQ. The CDR3 consists of 15 residues. V shed 0 bases, J shed 3 bases, and the junction held 4 bases outside the gene matches. Incomplete CDR3 DNA: TGTGCCAGCAGCCAAGAAGGCGGGGGGAGCTACGAG. The encoded protein is CASSQEGGGSYE. The entire CDR3 sequence reads CASSQEGGGSYEQYF.

A word on this clone: The CDR3 end is not reached by the read, which stops 3 residues before it; the germline J gene fills it in. J is TRBJ2-5 and V is TRBV15, with D perhaps matching TRBD1 (6 bases). The ends were cut back, 2 bases at V and 4 bases at J, with 14 bases in the middle. In germline, CDR1 is LNHNV, CDR2 YYDKDF (reference sequence). The CDR3 totals 15 residues. CDR3 bases read: TGTGCCACCAGCAGACGGACAGCCTTTCGAGAGACC. Protein: CATSRRTAFRET. In full, the CDR3 is CATSRRTAFRETQYF.

A note on this clone: The CDR3 end lies 3 residues beyond the end of the read and is filled in from the germline J gene. The rearrangement uses TRBV20-1 and TRBJ2-3; D remains unclear. V was shortened by 5 bases and J by 5 bases, with 14 bases between the two germline ends. The germline V gene has CDR1 DFQATT and CDR2 SNEGSKA (reference sequence). This CDR3 is built from 13 residues. The CDR3 loop is CSAPPRLQDTQYF. CDR3 DNA, as far as it was read: TGCAGTGCTCCACCCAGATTACAAGATACG.

About this clone itself: The CDR3 end is not reached by the read, which stops 3 residues before it; the germline J gene fills it in. The chain has TRBV6-4 and TRBJ1-1, with TRBD1 matching 8 bases. Losses at the gene ends were 8 bases for V and 1 base for J; bases not matched to a gene: 6. Germline CDR1 is MRHNA and CDR2 is SNTAGT. CDR3 length: 14 residues. The sequenced CDR3 bases are TGTGCCAGCCTAGGACAGGGAAGGAACACTGAA. It translates to CASLGQGRNTE. In full, the CDR3 reads CASLGQGRNTEAFF.

On this clone itself: The CDR3 end is not reached by the read, which stops 3 residues before it; the germline J gene fills it in. The chain uses TRBV19 and TRBJ1-1; 12 bases are shared with TRBD1. V lost 6 bases, J lost 0 bases, and 2 bases stayed unmatched. The CDR3 runs 15 residues. Germline loops: CDR1 LNHDA, CDR2 SQIVND (reference sequence). The CDR3 reads CASRGQGAVNTEAFF. The sequenced CDR3 bases are TGTGCCAGTAGGGGACAGGGGGCAGTGAACACTGAA.

Turning to this clone: The DNA ends 3 residues before the CDR3 does, and the rest of the CDR3 is filled in from the germline J gene. This chain connects TRBV28 to TRBJ2-7; no clear D gene. The CDR3 covers 12 residues. The germline V gene encodes CDR1 MDHEN and CDR2 SYDVKM. Trimming removed 1 base at V and 4 bases at J, with 5 bases between. CDR3 DNA, as far as it was read: TGTGCCAGCAGTTTATTACAGTACGAG. Protein sequence: CASSLLQYE. The entire CDR3 protein reads CASSLLQYEQYF.

With regard to this clone: The read ends 3 residues before the CDR3 terminus; that terminus is restored from the germline J gene. The chain employs TRBV18 and TRBJ2-4; 11 positions agree with TRBD1. The V and J ends lost 0 bases and 1 base, in that order; junction bases with no gene match: 2. CDR3 length equals 17 residues. Germline-derived CDR1 and CDR2 are KGHSH and LQKENI. The sequenced CDR3 bases are TGTGCCAGCTCACCACCCCGGGACAGGGGGGCCAAAAACATT. Translation gives CASSPPRDRGAKNI. The CDR3 in its entirety is CASSPPRDRGAKNIQYF.

This clone is labeled hyperexpanded (1% or more) based on frequency. The read terminates 3 residues ahead of where the CDR3 ends, so the germline J gene completes it. The chain employs TRBV6-1 and TRBJ2-4; 10 bases are shared with TRBD1. V shed 2 bases and J 8 bases; nucleotides not matched to a gene: 6. CDR1 is MNHNS and CDR2 is SASEGT in the germline V gene. The CDR3 length is 15 residues. Partial CDR3 DNA: TGTGCCAGCAGTGAAATCAAGGGGACAGGGGACATT. The encoded protein is CASSEIKGTGDI. The full-length CDR3 reads as CASSEIKGTGDIQYF.

On this clone itself: The CDR3 goes on 3 residues after the read ends, and that part is filled in from the germline J gene. The chain links TRBV19 to TRBJ1-2; TRBD1 matches 9 bases. Losses at the gene ends were 8 bases for V and 4 bases for J; bases not matched to a gene: 11. CDR1 is LNHDA, CDR2 SQIVND, per germline (reference sequence). The CDR3 spans 15 residues. The CDR3 bases that were read are TGTGCCAGTTTTCCGGGACAGGGCCTCTTCTATGGC. Encoded protein: CASFPGQGLFYG. The whole CDR3 sequence reads CASFPGQGLFYGYTF.

Points on this clone: The observed sequence ends 3 residues before the CDR3 terminus, with the missing tail filled in from the germline J gene. The genes are TRBV28 and TRBJ1-1; tentatively, D is TRBD1 (5 bases). CDR3 size: 15 residues. V dropped 3 bases and J dropped 1 base, with 12 bases sitting between them. Germline V lookup: CDR1 MDHEN, CDR2 SYDVKM. The part of the CDR3 DNA that was read is TGTGCCAGCAGTTTTCCCCTCGACAGGAACACTGAA. Its translation: CASSFPLDRNTE. The whole CDR3 protein is CASSFPLDRNTEAFF.

Remarks on this clone: The CDR3 is cut off 3 residues early in the read; its end comes from the germline J gene. The gene calls are TRBV5-4 and TRBJ2-7; 8 bases map to TRBD1. The V and J ends lost 1 base and 0 bases, in that order; junction bases with no gene match: 3. Germline CDR1 reads SGHNT; CDR2 reads YYREEE (reference sequence). The CDR3 loop spans 15 amino acids. CDR3 residues: CASSLQGASSYEQYF. The DNA read from the CDR3 is TGTGCCAGCAGCTTGCAGGGGGCAAGCTCCTACGAG.